This record looks at one TCR beta chain sequence and its context. TCRdb keeps only in-frame clones here, not all; method: immunoSEQ multiplex PCR. The sample has about 140,000 clones, about 88% seen once. J was trimmed by 6 bases and V by 0 bases; bases with no gene match: 7. This CDR3 spans 17 amino acids. From germline, CDR1 is LGHDT and CDR2 YNNKEL (reference sequence). This sample is drawn from a study of control samples from healthy donors and cancer patients. The sequenced material came from blood. The clonotype was recovered from a woman between 25 and 40 years old in good health. The chain carries TRBV3-1 (or the pseudogene TRBV3-2) and TRBJ2-1; TRBD2 agrees at 11 bases. The CDR3 nucleotides are TGTGCCAGCAGCCAAGATCATAGCGGGAGGGCCCTCAATGAGCAGTTCTTC. It yields the protein CASSQDHSGRALNEQFF.